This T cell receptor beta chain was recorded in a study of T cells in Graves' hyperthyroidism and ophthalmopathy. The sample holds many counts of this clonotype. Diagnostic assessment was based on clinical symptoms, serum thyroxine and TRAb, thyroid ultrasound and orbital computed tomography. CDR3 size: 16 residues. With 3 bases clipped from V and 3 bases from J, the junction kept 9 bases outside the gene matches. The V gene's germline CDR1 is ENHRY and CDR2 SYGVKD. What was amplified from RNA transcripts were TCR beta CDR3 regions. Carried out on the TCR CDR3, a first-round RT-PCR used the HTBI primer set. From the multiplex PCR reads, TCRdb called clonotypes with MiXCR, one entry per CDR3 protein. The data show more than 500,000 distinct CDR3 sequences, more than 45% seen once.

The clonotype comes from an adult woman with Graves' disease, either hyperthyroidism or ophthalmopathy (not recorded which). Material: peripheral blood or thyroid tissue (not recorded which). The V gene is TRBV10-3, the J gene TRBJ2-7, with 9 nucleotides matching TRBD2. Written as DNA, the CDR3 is TGTGCCATCAGTGAAGGAGCGGGAGGACTATTCTACGAGCAGTACTTC. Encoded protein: CAISEGAGGLFYEQYF.